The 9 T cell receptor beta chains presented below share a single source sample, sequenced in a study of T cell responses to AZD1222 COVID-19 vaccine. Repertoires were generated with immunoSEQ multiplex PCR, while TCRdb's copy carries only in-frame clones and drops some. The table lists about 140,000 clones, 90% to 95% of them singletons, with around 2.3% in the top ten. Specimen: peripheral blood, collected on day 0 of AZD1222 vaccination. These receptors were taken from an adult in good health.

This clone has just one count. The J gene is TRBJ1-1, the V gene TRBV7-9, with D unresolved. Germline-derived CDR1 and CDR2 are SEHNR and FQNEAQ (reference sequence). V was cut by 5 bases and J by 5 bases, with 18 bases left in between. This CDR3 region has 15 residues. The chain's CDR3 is CASSQTGLGGTEAFF. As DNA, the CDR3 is TGTGCCAGCAGCCAGACGGGCCTAGGAGGAACTGAAGCTTTCTTT.

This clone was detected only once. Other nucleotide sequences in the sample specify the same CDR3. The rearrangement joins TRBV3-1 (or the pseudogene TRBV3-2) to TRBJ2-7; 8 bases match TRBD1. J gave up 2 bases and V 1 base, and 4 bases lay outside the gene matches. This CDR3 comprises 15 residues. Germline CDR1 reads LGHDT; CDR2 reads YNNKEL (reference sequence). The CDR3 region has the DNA TGTGCCAGCAGCCAAGCGGGGACAGGTACCTACGAGCAGTACTTC. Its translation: CASSQAGTGTYEQYF.

The CDR3 DNA is TGTGCCAGCAGCTCAGCGGCAGAGACCCAGTACTTC. This encodes CASSSAAETQYF. The chain employs TRBV7-9 and TRBJ2-5; D perhaps matches TRBD2 (5 bases). V was pared by 4 bases and J by 4 bases, with 7 bases between. The CDR3 runs 12 residues. Germline lookup yields CDR1 SEHNR and CDR2 FQNEAQ (reference sequence).

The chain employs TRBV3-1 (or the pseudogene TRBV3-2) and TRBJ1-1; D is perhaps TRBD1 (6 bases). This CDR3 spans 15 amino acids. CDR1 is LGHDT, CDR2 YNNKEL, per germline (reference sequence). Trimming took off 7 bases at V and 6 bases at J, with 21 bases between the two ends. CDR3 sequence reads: CASTPGGGAFSEAFF. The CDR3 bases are TGTGCCAGCACCCCGGGGGGGGGCGCGTTCTCTGAAGCTTTCTTT.

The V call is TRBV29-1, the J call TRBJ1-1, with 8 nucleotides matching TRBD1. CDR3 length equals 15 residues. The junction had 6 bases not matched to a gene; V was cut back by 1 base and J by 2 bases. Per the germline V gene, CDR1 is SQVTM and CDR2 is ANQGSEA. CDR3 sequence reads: CSVEGRQGANTEAFF. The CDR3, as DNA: TGCAGCGTTGAAGGTCGGCAGGGGGCCAACACTGAAGCTTTCTTT.

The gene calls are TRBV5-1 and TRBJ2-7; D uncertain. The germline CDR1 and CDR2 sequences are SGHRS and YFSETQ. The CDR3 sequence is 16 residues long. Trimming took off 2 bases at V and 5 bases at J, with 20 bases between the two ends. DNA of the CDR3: TGCGCCAGCAGCTTCCCATCGTCCCCCCTCCAGGACGAGCAGTACTTC. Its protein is CASSFPSSPLQDEQYF.

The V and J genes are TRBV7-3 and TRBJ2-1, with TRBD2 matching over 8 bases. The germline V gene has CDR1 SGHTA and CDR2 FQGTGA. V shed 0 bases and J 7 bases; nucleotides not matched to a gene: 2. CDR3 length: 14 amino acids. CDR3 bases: TGTGCCAGCAGCTTAACGAGCGGGAGTAATGAGCAGTTCTTC. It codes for CASSLTSGSNEQFF.

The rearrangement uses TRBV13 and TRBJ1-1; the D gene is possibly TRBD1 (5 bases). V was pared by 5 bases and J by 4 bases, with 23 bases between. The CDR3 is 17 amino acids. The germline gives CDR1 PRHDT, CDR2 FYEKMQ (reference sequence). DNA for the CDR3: TGTGCCAGCAGCCGTGGGTCGGACACGGGATGGAGCACTGAAGCTTTCTTT. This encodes CASSRGSDTGWSTEAFF.

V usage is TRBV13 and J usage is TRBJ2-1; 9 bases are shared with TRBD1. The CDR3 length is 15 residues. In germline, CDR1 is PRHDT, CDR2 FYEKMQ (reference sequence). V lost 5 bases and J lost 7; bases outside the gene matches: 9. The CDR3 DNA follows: TGTGCCAGCAGCGGGGACAGGGTCTCGTTGAATGAGCAGTTCTTC. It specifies CASSGDRVSLNEQFF.